What follows are 9 T cell receptor beta chains derived from one specimen sequenced in a study of blood T cell repertoires in COVID-19. Clones were read by immunoSEQ multiplex PCR, and TCRdb kept only the in-frame ones, dropping some. The table has fewer than 400,000 clones, about 83% seen once. Material for sequencing was PBMCs or T cells enriched from blood (not recorded which). All receptors come from a woman aged 50 to 60 who had recovered from COVID-19.

V gene TRBV18 combines with J gene TRBJ2-2; D unclear. The CDR3 is made up of 12 amino acids. Trimming removed 4 bases at V and 5 bases at J, with 5 bases between. The germline V gene has CDR1 KGHSH and CDR2 LQKENI. The CDR3 is CASSRGTGELFF. CDR3 nucleotides: TGTGCCAGCTCACGAGGAACCGGGGAGCTGTTTTTT.

The V and J genes are TRBV18 and TRBJ1-1, with unresolved D. V dropped 3 bases and J dropped 4 bases, with 15 bases sitting between them. CDR1 is KGHSH and CDR2 is LQKENI in the germline V gene. This CDR3 spans 15 amino acids. The DNA of the CDR3 is TGTGCCAGCTCACCCGCTGAGGCGAGACGCACTGAAGCTTTCTTT. As protein: CASSPAEARRTEAFF.

The CDR3 DNA reads TGTGCCATCAGCCTAAGCGGGGGGGGCACAGATACGCAGTATTTT. This encodes CAISLSGGGTDTQYF. The V and J genes are TRBV10-3 and TRBJ2-3; 10 positions agree with TRBD2. The CDR3 is made up of 15 amino acids. The V segment lost 6 bases and the J segment 1 base; nucleotides outside the gene matches: 4. Germline CDR1 is ENHRY and CDR2 is SYGVKD.

In regard to this clone: Other nucleotide sequences in the sample specify the same CDR3. V is TRBV2 and J is TRBJ1-1, with a possible D match to TRBD1 (5 bases). Trimming stripped 3 bases from V and 5 bases from J, with 7 bases between. CDR1 and CDR2 (germline): SNHLY, FYNNEI. The CDR3 is 12 residues long. CDR3 region: CASSEGGTEAFF. As DNA, the CDR3 is TGTGCCAGCAGTGAGGGGGGTACTGAAGCTTTCTTT. Full variable domain (remainder filled in from reference TRBV2 and TRBJ1-1): EPEVTQTPSHQVTQMGQEVILRCVPISNHLYFYWYRQILGQKVEFLVSFYNNEISEKSEIFDDQFSVERPDGSNFTLKIRSTKLEDSAMYFCASSEGGTEAFFGQGTRLTVV.

The V gene is TRBV7-8, the J gene TRBJ2-3; the D gene is possibly TRBD1 (5 bases). The length of the CDR3 is 13 residues. CDR1 SGHVS and CDR2 FQNEAQ come from the germline V gene. V lost 8 bases to trimming and J lost 6 bases, with 15 bases between them. The CDR3 loop reads CASEDARQDTQYF. In DNA, the CDR3 is TGTGCCAGCGAGGACGCCCGACAGGATACGCAGTATTTT.

The chain uses TRBV5-5 and TRBJ2-5; D is possibly TRBD1 (6 bases). Germline CDR1 is SGHKS and CDR2 is YYEKEE (reference sequence). Trimming removed 4 bases from V and 0 bases from J, with 16 bases in between. CDR3 size: 16 residues. CDR3 in amino acids: CASSPTGTTYQETQYF. CDR3 in DNA: TGTGCCAGCAGCCCGACCGGGACAACGTACCAAGAGACCCAGTACTTC.

The gene calls are TRBV2 and TRBJ1-6; the match to TRBD1 covers 8 bases. The CDR3 is 14 residues long. V was pared by 6 bases and J by 7 bases, with 5 bases of the junction left unmatched. Per the germline V gene, CDR1 is SNHLY and CDR2 is FYNNEI. CDR3 nucleotide sequence: TGTGCCAGCAGCGCGGGACAGGCCAATTCACCCCTCCACTTT. Its translation is CASSAGQANSPLHF. Variable domain in full (rest from reference TRBV2 and TRBJ1-6): EPEVTQTPSHQVTQMGQEVILRCVPISNHLYFYWYRQILGQKVEFLVSFYNNEISEKSEIFDDQFSVERPDGSNFTLKIRSTKLEDSAMYFCASSAGQANSPLHFGNGTRLTVT.

The count of this clone is one. The chain couples TRBV7-9 to TRBJ1-1, with D tentatively TRBD1 (6 bases). The CDR3 sequence is 16 residues long. V shed 4 bases and J shed 0 bases, with 15 bases lying between them. Per the germline V gene, CDR1 is SEHNR and CDR2 is FQNEAQ (reference sequence). CDR3 bases: TGTGCCAGCAGCTCTAACAGGGTCGTGCTGAACACTGAAGCTTTCTTT. Amino acids: CASSSNRVVLNTEAFF. The full variable domain, with the rest looked up from reference TRBV7-9 and TRBJ1-1, is DTGVSQNPRHKITKRGQNVTFRCDPISEHNRLYWYRQTLGQGPEFLTYFQNEAQLEKSRLLSDRFSAERPKGSFSTLEIQRTEQGDSAMYLCASSSNRVVLNTEAFFGQGTRLTVV.

This rearrangement joins TRBV5-1 to TRBJ1-4; weak D call: TRBD1 (5 bases). Germline-derived CDR1 and CDR2 are SGHRS and YFSETQ. With 3 bases removed from V and 0 bases from J, the gap between germline ends came to 15 bases. This CDR3 is 17 amino acids long. CDR3 in DNA: TGCGCCAGCAGCTCCGGGTACAGGAATCCAACTAATGAAAAACTGTTTTTT. Protein product: CASSSGYRNPTNEKLFF.